The T cell receptor beta chain described here comes from a study of T cell responses to AZD1222 COVID-19 vaccine. For this clone: The target antigen is unknown.

Study results and caveats: Donors, mostly white British, included more females; clonal diversity was possibly underestimated. Along spike, vaccine-associated CD4 TCRs were found throughout, with dominance at 160-218 and 743-854. Without day 14 samples, only post-peak T cell repertoires were studied.

This table comes from immunoSEQ multiplex PCR, and its TCRdb copy is limited to in-frame clones, with some not included. The data contain about 170,000 clones, around nine tenths of them singletons. Second doses were pooled across both intervals (about 4 or about 12 weeks). V dropped 5 bases and J dropped 0; count of bases not matched to a gene: 4. This CDR3 spans 15 amino acids. Germline assignment: CDR1 LNHDA and CDR2 SQIVND (reference sequence). The chain joins TRBV19 to TRBJ1-5; 7 bases match TRBD1. The sequenced sample was peripheral blood, obtained 28 days after the second AZD1222 dose. The sequence was collected from an adult who received the AZD1222 COVID-19 vaccine. CDR3 DNA sequence: TGTGCCAGTAGTTGGGGGACAGCTAGCAATCAGCCCCAGCATTTT. Residues: CASSWGTASNQPQHF. The full variable domain, in which reference TRBV19 and TRBJ1-5 provide the parts outside the CDR3, is DGGITQSPKYLFRKEGQNVTLSCEQNLNHDAMYWYRQDPGQGLRLIYYSQIVNDFQKGDIAEGYSVSREKKESFPLTVTSAQKNPTAFYLCASSWGTASNQPQHFGDGTRLSIL.